These 8 T cell receptor beta chains were sequenced from one sample in a study of OX40 agonist ivuxolimab in advanced cancers. The data were produced by immunoSEQ multiplex PCR, yet TCRdb's version contains in-frame clones alone and is incomplete. Of about 63,000 clones listed, 75% to 90% are singletons. This specimen consisted of CD4+ or CD8+ T cells sorted from blood, obtained in a trial of the OX40 agonist ivuxolimab. The source is an adult with an advanced solid tumor such as melanoma, head and neck, liver or kidney cancer.

The V and J genes are TRBV25-1 and TRBJ1-1, with 9 bases lining up with TRBD1. The CDR3 runs to 14 residues. Unmatched junction bases numbered 11, after V lost 8 bases and J lost 7 bases. Germline assignment: CDR1 MGHDK and CDR2 SYGVNS. CDR3: CASRGTGKGVEAFF. The CDR3 DNA reads as TGTGCCAGCCGCGGGACAGGGAAGGGAGTTGAAGCTTTCTTT.

This clone was recorded only once. The chain joins TRBV10-1 to TRBJ2-1; D unresolved. The CDR3 contains 16 residues. Germline V CDR1 and CDR2: WNHNN, SYGVQD (reference sequence). Deletions cut 0 bases from V and 2 bases from J, with 11 bases between. The CDR3 DNA follows: TGCGCCAGCAGTGAGTCTGCCCGTCCCCCCTACAATGAGCAGTTCTTC. Its protein product is CASSESARPPYNEQFF.

This clone was picked up one time. CDR3 protein: CASTRGQGAWNTEAFF. The DNA for the CDR3 is TGTGCCAGCACCAGGGGACAGGGGGCATGGAACACTGAAGCTTTCTTT. The V call is TRBV28, the J call TRBJ1-1; 12 positions match TRBD1. V trimming: 7 bases; J trimming: 1 base; junction bases outside the gene matches: 7. There are 16 residues in the CDR3. Germline lookup yields CDR1 MDHEN and CDR2 SYDVKM.

In the case of this clone: The junction departs from germline at one end; a sequencing error may be responsible. The chain recombines TRBV4-1 with TRBJ1-4, with D perhaps TRBD1 (5 bases). Germline V gives CDR1 MGHRA, CDR2 YSYEKL. The CDR3 runs 17 residues. CDR3 in amino acids: CASSQESLQGRYEKLCF. CDR3 DNA: TGCGCCAGCAGCCAAGAGTCCCTGCAGGGACGGTATGAAAAACTGTGTTTT.

This chain uses TRBV29-1 with TRBJ2-5; the D gene could be TRBD1 or TRBD2 (5 bases each). Germline V lookup: CDR1 SQVTM, CDR2 ANQGSEA. This CDR3 contains 13 residues. V was pared by 7 bases and J by 1 base, with 13 bases between. In DNA form, the CDR3 reads TGCAGCGCCCGCAGGGACCTCCAAGAGACCCAGTACTTC. It is translated as CSARRDLQETQYF.

The chain uses TRBV5-1 and TRBJ2-2, with 12 bases aligning to TRBD2. From germline, CDR1 is SGHRS and CDR2 YFSETQ. V lost 4 bases, J lost 6 bases, and 7 bases stayed unmatched. The CDR3 has 16 residues. CDR3 residues: CASSLRTSGDAGELFF. CDR3 DNA sequence: TGCGCCAGCAGCCTAAGGACTAGCGGGGACGCCGGGGAGCTGTTTTTT.

The genes are TRBV25-1 and TRBJ2-1, with D perhaps TRBD1 (8 bases). This CDR3 has 18 amino acids. The germline V gene has CDR1 MGHDK and CDR2 SYGVNS. The V end lost 1 base, the J end lost 3 bases, and 19 bases lay between the germline ends. In nucleotides, the CDR3 is TGTGCCAGCAGTGAATGGGGGGGAGCAGGGGGCGACTACAATGAGCAGTTCTTC. Translation gives CASSEWGGAGGDYNEQFF.

This clone was counted once. This same CDR3 is encoded by further DNA sequences in the sample. The chain links TRBV5-1 to TRBJ2-5; 12 nucleotides agree with TRBD2. From germline, CDR1 is SGHRS and CDR2 YFSETQ. Trimming cost V 4 bases and J 2 bases; bases outside gene matches: 0. The CDR3 is 14 amino acids. The CDR3, as DNA: TGCGCCAGCAGCCTAGCGGGGGGGCAAGAGACCCAGTACTTC. It is translated as CASSLAGGQETQYF. Variable domain in full (rest from reference TRBV5-1 and TRBJ2-5): KAGVTQTPRYLIKTRGQQVTLSCSPISGHRSVSWYQQTPGQGLQFLFEYFSETQRNKGNFPGRFSGRQFSNSRSEMNVSTLELGDSALYLCASSLAGGQETQYFGPGTRLLVL.